Below, 25 T cell receptor beta chains from the same sample are listed, as sequenced in a study of T cells after yellow fever vaccination. From the 5' RACE reads, TCRdb called clonotypes with MiXCR, one entry per CDR3 protein. The profile covers 150,000 to 200,000 distinct CDR3 sequences, with 7% to 10% appearing a single time and about a third taken by the ten largest. The sample in question was CD8+ T cells sorted from PBMCs, obtained 45 days after the yellow fever booster vaccination. The receptors stem from a man younger than 35 who received the YFV17D yellow fever vaccine.

This clonotype was observed a few times. The chain couples TRBV6-8 to TRBJ2-1, with unresolved D. The CDR3 runs to 11 residues. Germline-derived CDR1 and CDR2 are MNHGY and SAAAGT. The germline V and J ends were trimmed by 6 bases and 8 bases, with 8 bases remaining between them. CDR3 sequence reads: CASSDVYEQFF. The CDR3 coding sequence is TGTGCCAGCAGCGACGTTTATGAGCAGTTCTTC.

This chain links TRBV6-5 with TRBJ1-2; D is uncertain. The CDR3 contains 14 residues. CDR1 is MNHEY, CDR2 SVGAGI, per germline. Trimming stripped 0 bases from V and 3 bases from J, with 8 bases between. The CDR3 loop reads CASSYSGRDYGYTF. The CDR3, as DNA: TGTGCCAGCAGTTACTCAGGACGGGACTATGGCTACACCTTC.

In its sample, this clonotype was seen a few times. The V call is TRBV11-2, the J call TRBJ2-2; 7 nucleotides agree with TRBD1. Germline V gene sequence: CDR1 SGHAT, CDR2 FQNNGV. CDR3 length: 14 amino acids. Trimming cost V 4 bases and J 6 bases; bases outside gene matches: 5. CDR3 residues: CASSYDRDPGELFF. The CDR3 region has the DNA TGTGCCAGCAGCTATGACAGGGATCCCGGGGAGCTGTTTTTT.

The chain links TRBV6-5 to TRBJ2-1; D tentatively reads TRBD1 or TRBD2 (6 bases each). The CDR3 runs to 14 residues. V gave up 7 bases and J gave up 8 bases, with 18 bases separating them. CDR1 MNHEY and CDR2 SVGAGI come from the germline V gene. The CDR3 coding sequence is TGTGCCAGCACCACCCCCGGGGGCCTGGATGAGCAGTTCTTC. Protein: CASTTPGGLDEQFF.

The V and J genes are TRBV27 and TRBJ2-3; 8 positions agree with TRBD2. The CDR3 covers 12 residues. With 6 bases clipped from V and 8 bases from J, the junction kept 4 bases outside the gene matches. Germline lookup yields CDR1 MNHEY and CDR2 SMNVEV (reference sequence). The DNA of the CDR3 is TGTGCCAGCAGAACCGGGGGGGGTACGCAGTATTTT. Its translation is CASRTGGGTQYF.

This clonotype has more than one count but fewer than ten. The chain is built from TRBV11-2 and TRBJ2-1, with D perhaps TRBD1 or TRBD2 (5 bases each). Trimming pared 0 bases from V and 14 bases from J, leaving 17 bases between. This CDR3 has 14 amino acids. Germline V gene sequence: CDR1 SGHAT, CDR2 FQNNGV. The CDR3 region is CASSLDEGPSREFF. Here the CDR3 DNA reads TGTGCCAGCAGCTTAGATGAGGGACCCTCGAGGGAGTTCTTC. The full variable domain, completed using reference TRBV11-2 and TRBJ2-1, is EAGVAQSPRYKIIEKRQSVAFWCNPISGHATLYWYQQILGQGPKLLIQFQNNGVVDDSQLPKDRFSAERLKGVDSTLKIQPAKLEDSAVYLCASSLDEGPSREFFGPGTRLTVL.

This chain links TRBV11-2 with TRBJ2-7, with D tentatively TRBD1 (6 bases). The CDR3 totals 15 residues. CDR1 is SGHAT, CDR2 FQNNGV, per germline. The V end lost 1 base, the J end lost 0 bases, and 10 bases lay between the germline ends. CDR3 nucleotide sequence: TGTGCCAGCAGCTTAGGGCGGACAGCCTCCTACGAGCAGTACTTC. It specifies CASSLGRTASYEQYF.

The V and J genes are TRBV7-9 and TRBJ2-5; 11 bases agree with TRBD2. Germline CDR1 is SEHNR and CDR2 is FQNEAQ (reference sequence). CDR3 length: 16 residues. J was trimmed by 4 bases and V by 5 bases; bases with no gene match: 9. Written as DNA, the CDR3 is TGTGCCAGCAGCGACGTAGCGGGGGGGCGTCGAGAGACCCAGTACTTC. Its protein product is CASSDVAGGRRETQYF.

This clonotype was seen many times. The chain combines TRBV13 with TRBJ2-3; weak D call: TRBD2 (5 bases). V was pared by 5 bases and J by 2 bases, with 17 bases between. This CDR3 comprises 16 residues. Germline V gene lookup returns CDR1 PRHDT and CDR2 FYEKMQ (reference sequence). CDR3 DNA: TGTGCCAGCAGCCCCCTCCGGGAAACCACCACAGATACGCAGTATTTT. This encodes CASSPLRETTTDTQYF.

This clonotype was seen only a few times. The gene calls are TRBV14 and TRBJ1-2, with TRBD1 identical over 10 bases. Trimming removed 0 bases from V and 6 bases from J; junction bases left unmatched: 4. CDR3 length equals 15 residues. Germline V CDR1 and CDR2: SGHDN, FVKESK. The CDR3 is CASSQDTGTGDGYTF. CDR3 coding DNA: TGTGCCAGCAGCCAAGATACCGGGACAGGGGATGGCTACACCTTC.

V and J are TRBV6-1 and TRBJ1-3; D is ambiguous. CDR1 and CDR2 (germline): MNHNS, SASEGT. There are 14 residues in the CDR3. V dropped 3 bases and J dropped 0 bases, with 6 bases sitting between them. CDR3 sequence reads: CASSEGSSGNTIYF. CDR3 nucleotides: TGTGCCAGCAGTGAGGGATCCTCTGGAAACACCATATATTTT.

V gene TRBV5-1 combines with J gene TRBJ1-1, with unresolved D. The CDR3 runs to 14 residues. Trimming left V 0 bases short and J 3 bases short, with 9 bases between. Germline V lookup: CDR1 SGHRS, CDR2 YFSETQ. The CDR3 DNA is TGCGCCAGCAGCTTGGTAGGTGGGGACACTGAAGCTTTCTTT. Its translation is CASSLVGGDTEAFF.

This clonotype was counted between two and nine times. The chain couples TRBV12-5 to TRBJ2-5; D gene unclear. The germline V gene encodes CDR1 LGHNT and CDR2 FRNRAP. V was trimmed by 0 bases and J by 5 bases, leaving 16 bases between them. This CDR3 contains 16 residues. CDR3 DNA sequence: TGTGCTAGTGGTTTGGTACCGGTAGAGTCGCGGGAGACCCAGTACTTC. Its translation: CASGLVPVESRETQYF.

This clonotype has at least ten counts. The gene calls are TRBV20-1 and TRBJ2-1, with D possibly being TRBD1 (5 bases). The CDR3 covers 17 residues. CDR1 DFQATT and CDR2 SNEGSKA come from the germline V gene (reference sequence). V was pared by 6 bases and J by 5 bases, with 26 bases between. CDR3 residues: CSAQETFSRTLNNEQFF. The CDR3 nucleotides are TGCAGTGCCCAGGAAACGTTTTCTCGGACATTGAACAATGAGCAGTTCTTC.

A few counts support this clonotype. V and J are TRBV27 and TRBJ2-1; the D gene could be TRBD1 or TRBD2 (5 bases each). CDR3 length: 15 amino acids. Trimming shortened V by 5 bases and J by 3 bases, and 14 bases separated the two germline ends. Germline-derived CDR1 and CDR2 are MNHEY and SMNVEV (reference sequence). The CDR3 nucleotides read TGTGCCAGCAGTCAGGCCGGGACGGACTACAATGAGCAGTTCTTC. Translated, it gives CASSQAGTDYNEQFF.

A few counts support this clonotype. The chain joins TRBV27 to TRBJ2-7; 8 bases fit TRBD1. V lost 10 bases to trimming and J lost 4 bases; unmatched junction nucleotides: 21. Germline CDR1 and CDR2: MNHEY and SMNVEV (reference sequence). CDR3 length: 17 residues. CDR3 region: CAITSTGRQGTTYEQYF. The CDR3 DNA reads as TGTGCCATCACATCGACGGGGAGACAGGGGACAACTTACGAGCAGTACTTC.

The table lists this clonotype with a few counts. The chain employs TRBV10-3 and TRBJ2-3; no clear D. CDR3 length: 16 residues. Germline assignment: CDR1 ENHRY and CDR2 SYGVKD. V lost 3 bases to trimming and J lost 2 bases, with 15 bases between them. The CDR3 loop is CAISESRPVYTDTQYF. CDR3 DNA sequence: TGTGCCATCAGTGAAAGCCGTCCGGTGTACACAGATACGCAGTATTTT.

This clonotype was seen at least ten times. V is TRBV6-5 and J is TRBJ1-2; TRBD1 is a possible D gene (5 bases). V lost 6 bases and J 4 bases, leaving 21 bases between the germline ends. CDR1 is MNHEY and CDR2 is SVGAGI in the germline V gene. The length of the CDR3 is 16 residues. In DNA form, the CDR3 reads TGTGCCAGCAGCATAGAACCCGGACACCGTGCCTATGGCTACACCTTC. Protein product: CASSIEPGHRAYGYTF.

The chain combines TRBV7-3 with TRBJ2-3; D might be TRBD2 (6 bases). CDR3 size: 16 residues. Between the trimmed V and J ends, which lost 4 bases and 0 bases, there was a span of 14 bases. Germline CDR1 is SGHTA and CDR2 is FQGTGA. The CDR3 sequence is CASSSGRSGSTDTQYF. In DNA, the CDR3 is TGTGCCAGCAGCTCCGGCCGCAGCGGGAGCACAGATACGCAGTATTTT.

This clonotype was counted many times. J is TRBJ2-2 and V is TRBV5-1; D might be TRBD2 (7 bases). V dropped 0 bases and J dropped 7 bases, with 16 bases sitting between them. This CDR3 spans 16 amino acids. Germline V gene sequence: CDR1 SGHRS, CDR2 YFSETQ. The CDR3 bases are TGCGCCAGCAGCTTGGATTCCGGGGGGCGAAGCGGGGAGCTGTTTTTT. It translates to CASSLDSGGRSGELFF. Together with reference TRBV5-1 and TRBJ2-2, the CDR3 gives the full variable domain: KAGVTQTPRYLIKTRGQQVTLSCSPISGHRSVSWYQQTPGQGLQFLFEYFSETQRNKGNFPGRFSGRQFSNSRSEMNVSTLELGDSALYLCASSLDSGGRSGELFFGEGSRLTVL.

The chain uses TRBV29-1 and TRBJ1-2, with TRBD1 matching over 10 bases. J gave up 2 bases and V 6 bases, and 3 bases lay outside the gene matches. This CDR3 comprises 13 residues. In germline, CDR1 is SQVTM, CDR2 ANQGSEA. As DNA, the CDR3 is TGCAGCGTAGGGACAGGGGACAACTATGGCTACACCTTC. Residues: CSVGTGDNYGYTF.

The table lists this clonotype with a few counts. The chain employs TRBV5-1 and TRBJ1-1; no definite D call. CDR1 and CDR2 (germline): SGHRS, YFSETQ. The ends were cut back, 1 base at V and 8 bases at J, with 9 bases in the middle. This CDR3 spans 12 amino acids. CDR3 protein: CASSLRANEAFF. CDR3 DNA: TGCGCCAGCAGCTTGCGGGCAAACGAAGCTTTCTTT.

The chain couples TRBV3-1 to TRBJ2-7; unclear D gene. Trimming removed 1 base from V and 3 bases from J, with 7 bases in between. The CDR3 consists of 13 residues. In germline, CDR1 is LGHDT, CDR2 YNNKEL (reference sequence). CDR3: CASSQVRIYEQYV. Here the CDR3 DNA reads TGTGCCAGCAGCCAAGTTCGTATCTACGAGCAGTACGTC.

The CDR3 sequence is CASSIGRYNEQFF. In DNA, the CDR3 is TGTGCCAGCAGCATAGGACGTTACAATGAGCAGTTCTTC. The rearrangement joins TRBV6-2 or TRBV6-3 to TRBJ2-1; no clear D. Germline values: CDR1 MNHEY, CDR2 SVGEGT. The CDR3 has 13 amino acids. Trimming stripped 6 bases from V and 4 bases from J, with 10 bases between.

This clonotype was found many times. The gene calls are TRBV5-4 and TRBJ2-2; D remains ambiguous. CDR3 length: 14 residues. Trimming removed 0 bases at V and 4 bases at J, with 7 bases between. Germline V gene lookup returns CDR1 SGHNT and CDR2 YYREEE (reference sequence). The CDR3 DNA is TGTGCCAGCAGCTTGGGGGTCGCCACCGGGGAGCTGTTTTTT. It translates to CASSLGVATGELFF. Full variable domain (rest looked up from reference TRBV5-4 and TRBJ2-2): ETGVTQSPTHLIKTRGQQVTLRCSSQSGHNTVSWYQQALGQGPQFIFQYYREEENGRGNFPPRFSGLQFPNYSSELNVNALELDDSALYLCASSLGVATGELFFGEGSRLTVL.